Below, one TCR beta chain is given with its context. Described time point: peripheral blood 6 weeks after treatment start. The data originate from a study of PD-L1 blockade in urothelial cancer. V lost 5 bases, J lost 5 bases, and 7 bases stayed unmatched. Germline V gives CDR1 MNHNY, CDR2 SVGAGI (reference sequence). CDR3 length: 15 residues. Libraries were prepared by immunoSEQ multiplex PCR; TCRdb keeps only in-frame clonotypes and omits some of them. The sample holds approximately 83,000 clones, 70% to 90% seen once. The gene calls are TRBV6-6 and TRBJ2-5; 11 nucleotides line up with TRBD1. The source material was PBMCs, sampled around atezolizumab (anti-PD-L1) treatment. This sequence originates from a man aged 65 to 85 with urothelial cancer. The CDR3 DNA is TGTGCCAGCAGTCATTGGGACAGGGGGAGGGAGACCCAGTACTTC. Translated: CASSHWDRGRETQYF.